This T cell receptor beta chain was captured by sequencing in a study of early stage breast cancer tumors. Per the germline V gene, CDR1 is SNHLY and CDR2 is FYNNEI. This CDR3 has 13 amino acids. With 1 base removed from V and 7 bases from J, the gap between germline ends came to 10 bases. TCRdb's table, derived via immunoSEQ multiplex PCR, lists solely in-frame clones and lacks some. The table shows 25,000 to 35,000 clones, with less than 75% occurring only once. This chain uses TRBV2 with TRBJ1-2; D is ambiguous. This TCR was recovered from a person aged 45 to 60 with breast cancer. Source material: breast tumor tissue. The DNA for the CDR3 is TGTGCCAGCAGTGAAGGCCCCGTCGGTGGCTACACCTTC. This sequence encodes CASSEGPVGGYTF.